This T cell receptor (beta chain) came from a study of post-analysis software for immune sequencing data. The study's findings and limits: Roughly 5 TRBV segments were significantly more frequent in patients than in controls. TRBV5-6, TRBV5-1 and TRBV20-1 were among these segments.

Unique molecular identifiers were built into the TCR beta cDNA libraries. T cells numbering roughly 0.9 to 10 million yielded cDNA molecules that totaled roughly 500,000. Each CDR3 protein gets one entry after TCRdb re-called the PCR reads with MiXCR. The sample contains fewer than 900,000 distinct CDR3 sequences, about 45% of which appear only once. Of note for this clonotype: The antigen is undetermined.

The germline gives CDR1 SGHAT, CDR2 FQNNGV. This CDR3 comprises 16 residues. The J segment lost 2 bases and the V segment lost 2 bases, leaving 5 bases of the junction unmatched. This TCR was recovered from a girl between 10 and 17 years old with multiple sclerosis. Sequenced: blood. The chain links TRBV11-2 to TRBJ2-1; 8 bases are shared with TRBD2. The CDR3: CASSLSRLAPYNEQFF. The DNA of the CDR3 is TGTGCCAGCAGCTTAAGTAGACTAGCGCCCTACAATGAGCAGTTCTTC. Complete variable domain (other parts from reference TRBV11-2 and TRBJ2-1): EAGVAQSPRYKIIEKRQSVAFWCNPISGHATLYWYQQILGQGPKLLIQFQNNGVVDDSQLPKDRFSAERLKGVDSTLKIQPAKLEDSAVYLCASSLSRLAPYNEQFFGPGTRLTVL.